The source of this TCR beta chain is a study of cytotoxic CD8 clonotypes in ibrutinib-treated CLL. Assay: immunoSEQ multiplex PCR; the TCRdb copy retains only in-frame clones and omits some. In the table there are around 24,000 clones, approximately 81% of which are singletons. Germline CDR1 MDHEN, CDR2 SYDVKM. This CDR3 has 14 residues. V lost 6 bases to trimming and J lost 7 bases; unmatched junction nucleotides: 3. Sequences were derived from PBMCs, sampled before ibrutinib treatment. The chain has TRBV28 and TRBJ2-2; 12 bases fit TRBD2. The TCR sequence derives from a human donor with chronic lymphocytic leukemia. CDR3 in DNA: TGTGCCAGCAGGACTAGCGGGAGTAACGGGGAGCTGTTTTTT. This codes for CASRTSGSNGELFF.